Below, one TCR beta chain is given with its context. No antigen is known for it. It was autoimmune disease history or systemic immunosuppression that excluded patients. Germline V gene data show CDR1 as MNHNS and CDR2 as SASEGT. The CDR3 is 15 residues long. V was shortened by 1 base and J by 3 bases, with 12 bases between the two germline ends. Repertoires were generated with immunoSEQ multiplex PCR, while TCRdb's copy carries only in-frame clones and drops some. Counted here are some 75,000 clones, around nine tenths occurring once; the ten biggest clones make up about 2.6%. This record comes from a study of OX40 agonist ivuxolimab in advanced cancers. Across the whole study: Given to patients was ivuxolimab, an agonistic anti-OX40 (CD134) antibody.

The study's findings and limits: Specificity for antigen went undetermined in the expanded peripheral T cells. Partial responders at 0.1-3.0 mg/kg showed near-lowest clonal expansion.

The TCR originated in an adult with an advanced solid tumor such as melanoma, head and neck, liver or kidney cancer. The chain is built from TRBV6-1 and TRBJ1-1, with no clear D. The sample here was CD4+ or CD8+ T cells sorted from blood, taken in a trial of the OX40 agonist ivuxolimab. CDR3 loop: CASSEGEGWDTEAFF. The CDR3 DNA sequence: TGTGCCAGCAGTGAAGGGGAGGGATGGGACACTGAAGCTTTCTTT.